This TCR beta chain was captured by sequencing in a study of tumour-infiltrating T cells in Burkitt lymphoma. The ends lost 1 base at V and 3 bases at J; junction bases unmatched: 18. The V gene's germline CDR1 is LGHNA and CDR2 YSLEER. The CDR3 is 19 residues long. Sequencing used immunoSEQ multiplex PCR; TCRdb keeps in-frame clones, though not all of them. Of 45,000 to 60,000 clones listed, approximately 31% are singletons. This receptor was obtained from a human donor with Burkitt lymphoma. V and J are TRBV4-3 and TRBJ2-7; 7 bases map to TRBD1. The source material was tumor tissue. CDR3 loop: CASSQVYRAPGQWSYEQYF. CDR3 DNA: TGCGCCAGCAGCCAAGTTTATCGGGCCCCGGGACAGTGGAGCTACGAGCAGTACTTC.